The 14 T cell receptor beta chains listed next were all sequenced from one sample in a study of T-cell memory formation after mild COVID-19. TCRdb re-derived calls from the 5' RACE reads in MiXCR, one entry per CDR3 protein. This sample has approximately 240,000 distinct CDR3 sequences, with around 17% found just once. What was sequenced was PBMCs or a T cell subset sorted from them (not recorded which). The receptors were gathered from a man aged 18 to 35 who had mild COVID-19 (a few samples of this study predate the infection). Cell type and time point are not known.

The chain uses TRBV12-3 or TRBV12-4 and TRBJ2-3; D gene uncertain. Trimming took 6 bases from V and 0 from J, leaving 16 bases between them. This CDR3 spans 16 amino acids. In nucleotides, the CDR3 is TGTGCCAGCAGCCCCTCCCGGCAGATTAGCACAGATACGCAGTATTTT. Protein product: CASSPSRQISTDTQYF.

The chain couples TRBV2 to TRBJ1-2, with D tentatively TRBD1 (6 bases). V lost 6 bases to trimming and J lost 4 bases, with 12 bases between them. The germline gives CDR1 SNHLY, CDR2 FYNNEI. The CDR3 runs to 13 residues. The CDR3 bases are TGTGCCAGCAGGGACACAGGGTTCTATGGCTACACCTTC. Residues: CASRDTGFYGYTF.

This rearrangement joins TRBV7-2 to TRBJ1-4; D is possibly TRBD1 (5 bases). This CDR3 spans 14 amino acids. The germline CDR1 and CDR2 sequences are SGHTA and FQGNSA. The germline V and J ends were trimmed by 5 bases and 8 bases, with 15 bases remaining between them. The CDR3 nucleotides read TGTGCCAGCAGCCGACGCGGGGGGTGGGAAAAACTGTTTTTT. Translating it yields CASSRRGGWEKLFF.

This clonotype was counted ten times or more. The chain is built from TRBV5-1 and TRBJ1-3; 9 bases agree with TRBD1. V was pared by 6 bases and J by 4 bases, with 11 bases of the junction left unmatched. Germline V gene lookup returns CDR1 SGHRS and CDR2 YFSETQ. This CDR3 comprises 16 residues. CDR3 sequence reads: CASTPGTGMLGNTIYF. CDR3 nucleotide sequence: TGCGCCAGCACCCCCGGGACAGGGATGCTCGGAAACACCATATATTTT.

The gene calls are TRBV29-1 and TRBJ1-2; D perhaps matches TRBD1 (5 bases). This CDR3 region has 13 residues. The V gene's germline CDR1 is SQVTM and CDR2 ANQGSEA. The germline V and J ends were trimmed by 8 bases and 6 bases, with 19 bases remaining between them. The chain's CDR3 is CSTLAAGSDGYTF. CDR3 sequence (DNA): TGCAGCACCCTGGCCGCAGGGTCGGATGGCTACACCTTC.

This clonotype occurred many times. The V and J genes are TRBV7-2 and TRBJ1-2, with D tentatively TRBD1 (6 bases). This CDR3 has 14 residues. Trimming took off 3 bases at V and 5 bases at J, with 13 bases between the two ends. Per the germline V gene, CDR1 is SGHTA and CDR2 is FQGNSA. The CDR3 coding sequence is TGTGCCAGCAGCTTGTGGACAGAGGGGTATGGCTACACCTTC. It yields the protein CASSLWTEGYGYTF.

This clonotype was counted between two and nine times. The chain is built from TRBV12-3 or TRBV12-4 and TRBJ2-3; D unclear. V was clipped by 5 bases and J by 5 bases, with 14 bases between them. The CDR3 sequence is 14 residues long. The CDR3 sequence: CASSTLKLQDTQYF. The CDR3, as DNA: TGTGCCAGCAGTACACTTAAACTCCAAGATACGCAGTATTTT.

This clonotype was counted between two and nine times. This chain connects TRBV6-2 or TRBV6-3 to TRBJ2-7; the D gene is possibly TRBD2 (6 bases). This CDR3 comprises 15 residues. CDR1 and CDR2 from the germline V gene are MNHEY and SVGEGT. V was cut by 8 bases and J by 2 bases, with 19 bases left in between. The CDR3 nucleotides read TGTGCCAGCCGCCGACAACCGGGAGTCACCTACGAGCAGTACGTC. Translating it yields CASRRQPGVTYEQYV.

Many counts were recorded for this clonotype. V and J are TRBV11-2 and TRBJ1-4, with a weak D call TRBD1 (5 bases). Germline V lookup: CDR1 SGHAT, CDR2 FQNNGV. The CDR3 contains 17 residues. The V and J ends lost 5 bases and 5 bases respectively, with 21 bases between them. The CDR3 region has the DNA TGTGCCAGCAGCCCCGGGCGGCGCTCGGGGGAGAATGAAAAACTGTTTTTT. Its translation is CASSPGRRSGENEKLFF.

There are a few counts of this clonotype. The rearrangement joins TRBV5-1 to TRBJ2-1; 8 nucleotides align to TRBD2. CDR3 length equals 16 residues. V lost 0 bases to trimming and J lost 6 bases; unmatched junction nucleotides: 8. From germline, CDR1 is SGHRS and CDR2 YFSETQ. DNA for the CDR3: TGCGCCAGCAGCTTGGCCAGCGGGGGTTCGGCCAATGAGCAGTTCTTC. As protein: CASSLASGGSANEQFF.

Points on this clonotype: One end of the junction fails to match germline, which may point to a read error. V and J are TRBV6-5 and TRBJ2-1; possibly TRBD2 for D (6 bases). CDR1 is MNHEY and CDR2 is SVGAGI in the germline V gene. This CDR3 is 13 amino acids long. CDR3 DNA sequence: TGTGCCAGCAGTTTTTCCCCCGGGACTTCACCTTACTTC. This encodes CASSFSPGTSPYF.

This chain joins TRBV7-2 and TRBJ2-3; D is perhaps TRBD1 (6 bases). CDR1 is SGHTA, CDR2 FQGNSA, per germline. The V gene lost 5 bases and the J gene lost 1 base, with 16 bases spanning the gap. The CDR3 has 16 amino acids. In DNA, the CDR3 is TGTGCCAGCAGCCCCACCCGGCGACAGGGCACAGATACGCAGTATTTT. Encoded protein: CASSPTRRQGTDTQYF.

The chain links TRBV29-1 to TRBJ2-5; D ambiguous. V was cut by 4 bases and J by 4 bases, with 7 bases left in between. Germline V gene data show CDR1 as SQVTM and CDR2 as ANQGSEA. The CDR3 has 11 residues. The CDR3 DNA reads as TGCAGCGTTGGTCTAACAGAGACCCAGTACTTC. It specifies CSVGLTETQYF.

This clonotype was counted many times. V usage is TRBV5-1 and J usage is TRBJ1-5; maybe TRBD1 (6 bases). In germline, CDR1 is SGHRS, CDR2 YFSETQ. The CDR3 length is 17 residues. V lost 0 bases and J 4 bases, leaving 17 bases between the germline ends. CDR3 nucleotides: TGCGCCAGCAGCTTGGTTCCGACAGGCCCACGGAATCAGCCCCAGCATTTT. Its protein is CASSLVPTGPRNQPQHF.